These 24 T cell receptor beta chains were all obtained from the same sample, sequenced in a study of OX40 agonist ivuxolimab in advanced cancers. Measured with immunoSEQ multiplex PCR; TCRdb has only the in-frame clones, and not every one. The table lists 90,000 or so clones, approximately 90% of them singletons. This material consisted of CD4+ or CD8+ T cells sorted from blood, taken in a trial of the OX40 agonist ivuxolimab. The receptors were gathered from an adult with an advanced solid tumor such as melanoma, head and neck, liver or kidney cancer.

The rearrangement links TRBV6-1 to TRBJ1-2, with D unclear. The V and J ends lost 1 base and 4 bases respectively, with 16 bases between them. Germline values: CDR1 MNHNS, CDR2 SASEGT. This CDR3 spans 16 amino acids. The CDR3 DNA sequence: TGTGCCAGCAGTGAAGGTGGAGGCGGACGGGCCTATGGCTACACCTTC. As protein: CASSEGGGGRAYGYTF.

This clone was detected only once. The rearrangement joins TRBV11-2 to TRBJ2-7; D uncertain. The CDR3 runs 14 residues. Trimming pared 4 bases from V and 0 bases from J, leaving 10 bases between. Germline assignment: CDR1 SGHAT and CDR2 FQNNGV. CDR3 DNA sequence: TGTGCCAGCAGCTCCTCGGGCTTCTCCTACGAGCAGTACTTC. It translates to CASSSSGFSYEQYF. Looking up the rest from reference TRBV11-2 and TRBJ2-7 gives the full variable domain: EAGVAQSPRYKIIEKRQSVAFWCNPISGHATLYWYQQILGQGPKLLIQFQNNGVVDDSQLPKDRFSAERLKGVDSTLKIQPAKLEDSAVYLCASSSSGFSYEQYFGPGTRLTVT.

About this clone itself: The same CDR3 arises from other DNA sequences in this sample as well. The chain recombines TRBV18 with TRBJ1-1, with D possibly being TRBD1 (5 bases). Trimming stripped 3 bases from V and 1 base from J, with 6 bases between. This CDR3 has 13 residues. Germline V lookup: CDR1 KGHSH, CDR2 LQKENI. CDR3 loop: CASSPGGNTEAFF. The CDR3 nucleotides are TGTGCCAGCTCACCGGGGGGGAACACTGAAGCTTTCTTT.

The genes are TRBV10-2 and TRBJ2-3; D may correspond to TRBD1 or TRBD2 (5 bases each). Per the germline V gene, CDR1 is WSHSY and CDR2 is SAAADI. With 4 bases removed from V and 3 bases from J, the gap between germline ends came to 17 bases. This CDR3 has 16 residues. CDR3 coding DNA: TGCGCCAGCAGTGTTATCCGGGGCCGAGTAACAGATACGCAGTATTTT. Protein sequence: CASSVIRGRVTDTQYF.

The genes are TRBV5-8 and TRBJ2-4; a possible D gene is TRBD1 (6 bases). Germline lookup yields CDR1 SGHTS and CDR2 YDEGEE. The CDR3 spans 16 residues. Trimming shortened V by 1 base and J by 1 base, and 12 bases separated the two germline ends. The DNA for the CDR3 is TGTGCCAGCAGCTTGTATTGGGACATTGCCAAAAACATTCAGTACTTC. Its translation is CASSLYWDIAKNIQYF.

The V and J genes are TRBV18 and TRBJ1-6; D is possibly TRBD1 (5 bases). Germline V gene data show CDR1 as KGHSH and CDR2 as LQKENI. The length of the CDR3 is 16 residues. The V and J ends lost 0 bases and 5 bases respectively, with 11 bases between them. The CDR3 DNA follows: TGTGCCAGCTCACCACCAAGGGCGGGGGATAATTCACCCCTCCACTTT. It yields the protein CASSPPRAGDNSPLHF.

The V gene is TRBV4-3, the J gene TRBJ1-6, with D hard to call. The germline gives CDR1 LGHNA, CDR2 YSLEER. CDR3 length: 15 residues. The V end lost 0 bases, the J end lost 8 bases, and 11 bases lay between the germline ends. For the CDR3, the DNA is TGCGCCAGCAGCCAAGACGCGGCAGCAGATTCACCCCTCCACTTT. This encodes CASSQDAAADSPLHF.

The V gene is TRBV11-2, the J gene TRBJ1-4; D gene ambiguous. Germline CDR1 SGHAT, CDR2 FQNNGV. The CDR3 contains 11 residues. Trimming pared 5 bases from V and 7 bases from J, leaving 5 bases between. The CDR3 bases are TGTGCCAGCAGCCAGAGTGAAAAACTGTTTTTT. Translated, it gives CASSQSEKLFF.

The CDR3 region is CASRQAANTGELFF. DNA for the CDR3: TGCGCCAGTAGACAGGCCGCGAACACCGGGGAGCTGTTTTTT. The V call is TRBV10-1, the J call TRBJ2-2; possible D gene TRBD1, 6 bases. V shed 9 bases and J shed 0 bases, with 11 bases lying between them. Germline CDR1 is WNHNN and CDR2 is SYGVQD (reference sequence). The CDR3 length is 14 residues.

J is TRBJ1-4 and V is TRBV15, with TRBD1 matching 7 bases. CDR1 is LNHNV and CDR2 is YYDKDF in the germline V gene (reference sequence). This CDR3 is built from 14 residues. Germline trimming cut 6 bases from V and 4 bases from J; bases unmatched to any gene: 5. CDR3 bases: TGTGCCACCAGGAGGGGGCTAGTTAATGAAAAACTGTTTTTT. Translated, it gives CATRRGLVNEKLFF.

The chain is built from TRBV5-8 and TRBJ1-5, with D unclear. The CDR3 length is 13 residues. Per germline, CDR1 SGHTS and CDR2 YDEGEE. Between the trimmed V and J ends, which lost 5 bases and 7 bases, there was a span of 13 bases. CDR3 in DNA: TGTGCCAGCAGTTCCCAGGAAGGACAGCCCCAGCATTTT. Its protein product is CASSSQEGQPQHF.

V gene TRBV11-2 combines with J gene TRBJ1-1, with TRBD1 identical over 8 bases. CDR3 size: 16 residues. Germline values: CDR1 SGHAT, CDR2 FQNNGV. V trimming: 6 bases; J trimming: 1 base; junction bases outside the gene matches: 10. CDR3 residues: CASSPSQGAGNTEAFF. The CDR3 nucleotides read TGTGCCAGCAGTCCGAGCCAGGGGGCAGGGAACACTGAAGCTTTCTTT.

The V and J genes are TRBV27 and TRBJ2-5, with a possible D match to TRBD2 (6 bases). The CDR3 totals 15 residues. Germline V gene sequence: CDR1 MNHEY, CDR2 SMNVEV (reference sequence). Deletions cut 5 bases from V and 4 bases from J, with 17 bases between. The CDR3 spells CASSLGGTIGETQYF. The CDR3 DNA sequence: TGTGCCAGCAGTCTGGGGGGTACGATTGGAGAGACCCAGTACTTC.

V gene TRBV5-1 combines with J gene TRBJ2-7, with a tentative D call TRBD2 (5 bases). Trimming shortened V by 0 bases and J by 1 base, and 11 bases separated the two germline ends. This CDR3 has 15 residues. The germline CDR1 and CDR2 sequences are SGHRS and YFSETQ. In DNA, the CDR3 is TGCGCCAGCAGCTTGGAATATCGGGGATCCTACGAGCAGTACTTC. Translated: CASSLEYRGSYEQYF.

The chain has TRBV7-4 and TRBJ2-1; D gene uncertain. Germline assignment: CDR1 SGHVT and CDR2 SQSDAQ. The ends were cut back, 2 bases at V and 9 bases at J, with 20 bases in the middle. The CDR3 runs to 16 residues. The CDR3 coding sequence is TGTGCCAGCAGCTTATCACACCGCAGGTTCTGTGGTGAGCAGTTCTTC. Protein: CASSLSHRRFCGEQFF.

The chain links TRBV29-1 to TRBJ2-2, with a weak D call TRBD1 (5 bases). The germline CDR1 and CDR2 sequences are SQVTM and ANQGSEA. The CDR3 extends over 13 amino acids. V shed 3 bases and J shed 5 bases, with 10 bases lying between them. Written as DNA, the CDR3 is TGCAGCGTTGATCCAGGGCGAACCGGGGAGCTGTTTTTT. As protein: CSVDPGRTGELFF.

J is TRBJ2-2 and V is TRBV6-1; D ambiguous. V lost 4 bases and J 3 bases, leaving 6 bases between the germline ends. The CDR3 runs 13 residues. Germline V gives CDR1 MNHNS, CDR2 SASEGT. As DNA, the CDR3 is TGTGCCAGCAGTGTAAGAGACACCGGGGAGCTGTTTTTT. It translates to CASSVRDTGELFF.

CDR3 sequence reads: CASSVEQGPYEQYF. The CDR3 nucleotides are TGTGCCAGCAGCGTAGAACAGGGCCCCTACGAGCAGTACTTC. The chain carries TRBV9 and TRBJ2-7; D may be TRBD1 (6 bases). The CDR3 has 14 residues. V shed 0 bases and J shed 2 bases, with 9 bases lying between them. Germline assignment: CDR1 SGDLS and CDR2 YYNGEE. Complete variable domain (other parts from reference TRBV9 and TRBJ2-7): DSGVTQTPKHLITATGQRVTLRCSPRSGDLSVYWYQQSLDQGLQFLIQYYNGEERAKGNILERFSAQQFPDLHSELNLSSLELGDSALYFCASSVEQGPYEQYFGPGTRLTVT.

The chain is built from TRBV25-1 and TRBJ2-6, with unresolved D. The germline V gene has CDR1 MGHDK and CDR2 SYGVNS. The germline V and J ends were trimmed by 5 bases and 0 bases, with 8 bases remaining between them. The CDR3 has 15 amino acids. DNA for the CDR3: TGTGCCAGCAGTAAATCTTACTCTGGGGCCAACGTCCTGACTTTC. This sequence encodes CASSKSYSGANVLTF.

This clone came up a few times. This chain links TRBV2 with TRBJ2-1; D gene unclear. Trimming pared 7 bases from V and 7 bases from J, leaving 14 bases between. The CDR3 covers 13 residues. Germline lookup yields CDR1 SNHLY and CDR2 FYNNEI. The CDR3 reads CASTILLVNEQFF. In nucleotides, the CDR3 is TGTGCCAGCACCATCCTCCTAGTAAATGAGCAGTTCTTC.

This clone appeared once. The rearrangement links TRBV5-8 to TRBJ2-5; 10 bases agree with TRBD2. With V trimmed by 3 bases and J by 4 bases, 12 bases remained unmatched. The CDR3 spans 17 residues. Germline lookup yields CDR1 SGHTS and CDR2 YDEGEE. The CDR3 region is CASSSPWASGGPETQYF. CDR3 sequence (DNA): TGTGCCAGCAGCTCCCCTTGGGCTAGCGGGGGCCCAGAGACCCAGTACTTC.

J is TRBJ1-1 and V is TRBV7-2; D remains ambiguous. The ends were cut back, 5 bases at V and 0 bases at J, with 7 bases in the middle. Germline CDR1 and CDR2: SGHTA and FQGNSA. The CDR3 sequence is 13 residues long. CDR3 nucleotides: TGTGCCAGCAGCCTTTGGATGAACACTGAAGCTTTCTTT. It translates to CASSLWMNTEAFF.

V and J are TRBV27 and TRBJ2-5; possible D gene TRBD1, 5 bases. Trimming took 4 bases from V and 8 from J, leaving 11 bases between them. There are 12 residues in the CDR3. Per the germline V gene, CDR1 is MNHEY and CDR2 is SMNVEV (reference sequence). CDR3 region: CASSYNGQTQYF. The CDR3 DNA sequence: TGTGCCAGCAGTTATAACGGACAAACCCAGTACTTC.

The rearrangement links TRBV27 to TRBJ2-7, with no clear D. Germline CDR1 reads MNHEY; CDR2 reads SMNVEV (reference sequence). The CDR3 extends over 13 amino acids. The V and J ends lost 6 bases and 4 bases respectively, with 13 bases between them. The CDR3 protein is CASSDPPSYEQYF. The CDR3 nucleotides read TGTGCCAGCAGCGACCCCCCGAGTTACGAGCAGTACTTC.